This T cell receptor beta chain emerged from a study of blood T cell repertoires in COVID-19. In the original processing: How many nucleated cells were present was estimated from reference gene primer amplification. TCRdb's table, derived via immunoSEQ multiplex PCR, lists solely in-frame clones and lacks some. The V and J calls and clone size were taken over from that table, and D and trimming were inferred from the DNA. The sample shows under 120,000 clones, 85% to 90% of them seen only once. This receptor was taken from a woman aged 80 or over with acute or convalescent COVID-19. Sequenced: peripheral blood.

The CDR3 DNA sequence: TGTGCCGTGCAGGGGGACCAAGATCAGCCCCAGCATTTT. Its translation: CAVQGDQDQPQHF. This chain connects TRBV30 to TRBJ1-5; 7 bases are a match to TRBD1. CDR1 and CDR2 (germline): GTSNPN, SVGIG (reference sequence). CDR3 length: 13 amino acids. After removal of 8 bases from V and 5 bases from J, the junction contained 9 bases not matched to a gene.